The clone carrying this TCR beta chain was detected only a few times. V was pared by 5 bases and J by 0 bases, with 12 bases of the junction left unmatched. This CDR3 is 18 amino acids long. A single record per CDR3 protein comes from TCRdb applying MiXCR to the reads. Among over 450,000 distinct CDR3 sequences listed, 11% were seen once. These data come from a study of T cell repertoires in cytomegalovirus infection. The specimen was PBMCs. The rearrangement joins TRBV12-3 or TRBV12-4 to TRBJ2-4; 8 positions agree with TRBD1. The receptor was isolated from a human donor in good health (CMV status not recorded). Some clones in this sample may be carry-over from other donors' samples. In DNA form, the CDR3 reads TGTGCCAGCAGTGGACGGACAGGGAGAATTTTAGCCAAAAACATTCAGTACTTC. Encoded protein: CASSGRTGRILAKNIQYF.